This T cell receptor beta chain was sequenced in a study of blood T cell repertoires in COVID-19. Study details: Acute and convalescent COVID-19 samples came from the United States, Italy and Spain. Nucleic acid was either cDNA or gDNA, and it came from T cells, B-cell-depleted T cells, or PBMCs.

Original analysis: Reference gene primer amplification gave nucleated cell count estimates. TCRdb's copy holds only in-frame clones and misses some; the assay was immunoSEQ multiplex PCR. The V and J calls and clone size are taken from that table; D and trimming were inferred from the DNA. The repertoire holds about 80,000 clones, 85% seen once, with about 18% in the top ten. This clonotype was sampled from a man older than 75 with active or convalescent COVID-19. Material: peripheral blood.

CDR3 DNA sequence: TGTGCCAGCAGCTTTCTAGCGGGTAGCTACAATGAGCAGTTCTTC. It is translated as CASSFLAGSYNEQFF. V gene TRBV5-4 combines with J gene TRBJ2-1; the match to TRBD2 covers 8 bases. Trimming at V came to 2 bases and at J to 3 bases, leaving 4 bases not matched to a gene. The germline CDR1 and CDR2 sequences are SGHNT and YYREEE (reference sequence). CDR3 size: 15 residues.